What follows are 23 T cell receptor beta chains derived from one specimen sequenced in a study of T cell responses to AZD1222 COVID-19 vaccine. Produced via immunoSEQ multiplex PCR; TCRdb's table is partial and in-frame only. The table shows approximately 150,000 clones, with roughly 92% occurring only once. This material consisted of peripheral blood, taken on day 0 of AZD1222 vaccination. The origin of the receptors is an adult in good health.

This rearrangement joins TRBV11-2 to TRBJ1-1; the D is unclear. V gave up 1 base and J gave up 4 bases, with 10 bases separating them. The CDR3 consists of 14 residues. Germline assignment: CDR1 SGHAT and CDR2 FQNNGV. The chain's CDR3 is CASSLVGYGTEAFF. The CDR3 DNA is TGTGCCAGCAGCTTAGTGGGTTACGGCACTGAAGCTTTCTTT.

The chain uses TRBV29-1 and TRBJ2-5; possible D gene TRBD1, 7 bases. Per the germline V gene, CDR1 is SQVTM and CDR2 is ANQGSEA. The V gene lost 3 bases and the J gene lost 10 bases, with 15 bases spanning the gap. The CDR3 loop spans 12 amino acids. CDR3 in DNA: TGCAGCGTTGACAGGGGGGCTCGGGACCAGTACTTC. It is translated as CSVDRGARDQYF.

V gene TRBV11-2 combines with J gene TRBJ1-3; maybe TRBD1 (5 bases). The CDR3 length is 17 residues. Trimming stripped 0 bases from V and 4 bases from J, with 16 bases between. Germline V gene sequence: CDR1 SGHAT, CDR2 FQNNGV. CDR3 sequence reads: CASSLDRARGFGNTIYF. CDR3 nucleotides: TGTGCCAGCAGCTTAGATCGTGCTAGGGGATTCGGAAACACCATATATTTT.

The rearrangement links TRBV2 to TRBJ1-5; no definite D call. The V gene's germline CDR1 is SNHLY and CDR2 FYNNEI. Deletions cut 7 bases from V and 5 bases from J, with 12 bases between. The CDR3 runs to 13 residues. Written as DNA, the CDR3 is TGTGCCAGCACCTCGGTGGTGGATCAGCCCCAGCATTTT. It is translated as CASTSVVDQPQHF.

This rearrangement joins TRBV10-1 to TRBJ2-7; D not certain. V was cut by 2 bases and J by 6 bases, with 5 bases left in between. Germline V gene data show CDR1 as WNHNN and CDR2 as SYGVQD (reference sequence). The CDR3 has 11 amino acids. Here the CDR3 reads CASSEGFEQYF. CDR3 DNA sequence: TGCGCCAGCAGTGAGGGGTTCGAGCAGTACTTC.

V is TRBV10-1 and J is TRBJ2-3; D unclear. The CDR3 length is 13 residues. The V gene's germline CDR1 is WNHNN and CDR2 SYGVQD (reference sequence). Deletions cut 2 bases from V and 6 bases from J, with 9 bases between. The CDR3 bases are TGCGCCAGCAGTGAGCCCGGGCCTGATACGCAGTATTTT. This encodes CASSEPGPDTQYF.

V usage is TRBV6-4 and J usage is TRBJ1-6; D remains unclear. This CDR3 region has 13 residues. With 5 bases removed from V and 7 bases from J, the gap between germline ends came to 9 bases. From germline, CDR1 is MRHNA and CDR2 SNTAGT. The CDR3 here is CASSPEVNSPLHF. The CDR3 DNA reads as TGTGCCAGCAGTCCCGAGGTGAATTCACCCCTCCACTTT.

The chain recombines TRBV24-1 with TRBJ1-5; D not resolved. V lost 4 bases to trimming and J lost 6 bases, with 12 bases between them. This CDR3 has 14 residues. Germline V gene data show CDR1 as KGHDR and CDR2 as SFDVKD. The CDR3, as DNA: TGTGCCACCAGTGAAACCGACCGGAGTCAGCCCCAGCATTTT. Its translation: CATSETDRSQPQHF.

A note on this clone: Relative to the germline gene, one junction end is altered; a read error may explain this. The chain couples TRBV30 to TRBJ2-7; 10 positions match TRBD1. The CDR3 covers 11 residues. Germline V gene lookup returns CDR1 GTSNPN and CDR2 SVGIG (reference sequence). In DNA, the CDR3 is TGTGCCTGGAGTGCCGGGACAGGGGCTCACTTC. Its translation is CAWSAGTGAHF.

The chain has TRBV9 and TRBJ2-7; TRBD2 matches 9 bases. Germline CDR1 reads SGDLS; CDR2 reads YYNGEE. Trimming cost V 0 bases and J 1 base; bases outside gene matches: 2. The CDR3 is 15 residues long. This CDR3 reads CASSVGSGGSYEQYF. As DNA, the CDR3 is TGTGCCAGCAGCGTAGGTAGCGGGGGATCCTACGAGCAGTACTTC.

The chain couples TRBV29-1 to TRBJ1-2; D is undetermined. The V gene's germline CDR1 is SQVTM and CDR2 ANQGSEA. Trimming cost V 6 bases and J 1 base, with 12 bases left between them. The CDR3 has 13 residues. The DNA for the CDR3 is TGCAGCGTCGTGGGTCGGATTAACTATGGCTACACCTTC. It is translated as CSVVGRINYGYTF. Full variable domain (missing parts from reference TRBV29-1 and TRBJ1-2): SAVISQKPSRDICQRGTSLTIQCQVDSQVTMMFWYRQQPGQSLTLIATANQGSEATYESGFVIDKFPISRPNLTFSTLTVSNMSPEDSSIYLCSVVGRINYGYTFGSGTRLTVV.

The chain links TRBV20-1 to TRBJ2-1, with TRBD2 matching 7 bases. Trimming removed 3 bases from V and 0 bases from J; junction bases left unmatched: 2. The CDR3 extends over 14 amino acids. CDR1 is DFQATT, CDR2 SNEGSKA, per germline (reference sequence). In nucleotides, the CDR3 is TGCAGTGCTAGTCTAGCGGCCTCCTACAATGAGCAGTTCTTC. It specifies CSASLAASYNEQFF.

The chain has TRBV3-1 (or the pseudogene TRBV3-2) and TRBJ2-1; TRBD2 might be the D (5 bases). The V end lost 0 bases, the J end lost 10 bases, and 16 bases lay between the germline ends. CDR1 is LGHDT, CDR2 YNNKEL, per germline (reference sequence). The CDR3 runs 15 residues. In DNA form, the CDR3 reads TGTGCCAGCAGCCAAGATCGGGCTAGCACACAGGAGCAGTTCTTC. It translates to CASSQDRASTQEQFF.

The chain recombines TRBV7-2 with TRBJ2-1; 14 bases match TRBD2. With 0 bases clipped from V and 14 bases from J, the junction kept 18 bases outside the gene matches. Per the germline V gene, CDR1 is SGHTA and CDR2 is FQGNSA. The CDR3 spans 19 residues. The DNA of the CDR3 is TGTGCCAGCAGCTTAGCGCCCGGACTAGCGGGGGGCCATCGGGTGGGTGAGTTCTTC. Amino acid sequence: CASSLAPGLAGGHRVGEFF.

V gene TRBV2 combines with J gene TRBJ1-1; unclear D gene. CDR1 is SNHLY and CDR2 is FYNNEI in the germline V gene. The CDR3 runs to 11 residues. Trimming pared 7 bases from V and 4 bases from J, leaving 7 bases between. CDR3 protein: CASKITTEAFF. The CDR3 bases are TGTGCCAGCAAAATAACCACTGAAGCTTTCTTT.

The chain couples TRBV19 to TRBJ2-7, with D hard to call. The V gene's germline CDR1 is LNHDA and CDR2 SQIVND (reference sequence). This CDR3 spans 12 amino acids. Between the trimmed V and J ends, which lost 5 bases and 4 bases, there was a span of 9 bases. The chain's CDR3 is CASSPGLYEQYF. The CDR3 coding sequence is TGTGCCAGTAGTCCCGGATTATACGAGCAGTACTTC.

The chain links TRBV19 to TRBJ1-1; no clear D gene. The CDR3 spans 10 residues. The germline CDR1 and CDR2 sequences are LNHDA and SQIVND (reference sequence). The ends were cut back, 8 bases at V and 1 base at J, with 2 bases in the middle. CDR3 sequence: CASSNTEAFF. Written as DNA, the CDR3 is TGTGCCAGTTCGAACACTGAAGCTTTCTTT.

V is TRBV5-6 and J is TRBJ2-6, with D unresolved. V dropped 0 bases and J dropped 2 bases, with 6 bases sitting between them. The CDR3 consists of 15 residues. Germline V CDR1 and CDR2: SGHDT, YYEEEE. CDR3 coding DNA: TGTGCCAGCAGCTTGGCAGGCCCTGGGGCCAACGTCCTGACTTTC. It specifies CASSLAGPGANVLTF.

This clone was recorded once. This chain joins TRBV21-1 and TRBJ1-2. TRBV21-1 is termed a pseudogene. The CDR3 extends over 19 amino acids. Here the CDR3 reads CASSTRQDTPLRRDYGYTF. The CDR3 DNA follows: TGTGCCAGCAGCACGAGACAGGATACCCCCCTAAGGAGGGACTATGGCTACACCTTC.

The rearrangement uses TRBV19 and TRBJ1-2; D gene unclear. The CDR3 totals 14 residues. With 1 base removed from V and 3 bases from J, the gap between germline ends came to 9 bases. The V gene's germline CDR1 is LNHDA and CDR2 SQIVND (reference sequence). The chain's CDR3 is CASSIGGSYYGYTF. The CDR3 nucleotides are TGTGCCAGTAGTATAGGAGGCAGTTACTATGGCTACACCTTC.

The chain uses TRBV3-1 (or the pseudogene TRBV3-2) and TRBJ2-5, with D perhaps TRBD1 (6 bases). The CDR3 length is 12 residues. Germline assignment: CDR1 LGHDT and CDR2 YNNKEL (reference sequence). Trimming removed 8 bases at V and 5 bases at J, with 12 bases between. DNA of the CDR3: TGTGCCAGCTGCAGGGGTTGGGAGACCCAGTACTTC. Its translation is CASCRGWETQYF.

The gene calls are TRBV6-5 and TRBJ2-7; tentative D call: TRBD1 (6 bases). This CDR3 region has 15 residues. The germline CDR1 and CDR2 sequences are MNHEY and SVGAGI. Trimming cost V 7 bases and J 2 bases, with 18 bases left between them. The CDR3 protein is CASNSIQGSAYEQYF. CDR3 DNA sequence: TGTGCCAGCAACTCCATACAGGGTTCCGCCTACGAGCAGTACTTC.

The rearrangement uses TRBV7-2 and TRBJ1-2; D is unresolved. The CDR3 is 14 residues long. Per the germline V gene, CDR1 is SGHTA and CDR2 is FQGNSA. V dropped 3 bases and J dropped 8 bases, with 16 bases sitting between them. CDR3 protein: CASSFATEAEGYTF. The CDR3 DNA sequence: TGTGCCAGCAGCTTCGCTACAGAGGCGGAGGGCTACACCTTC.